The clone carrying this T cell receptor beta chain was detected only once. Its antigen remains unidentified. Unique molecular identifiers were incorporated into the prepared TCRbeta library. TCRdb re-derived calls from the PCR reads in MiXCR, one entry per CDR3 protein. The sample comprises 350,000 to 500,000 distinct CDR3 sequences, around two fifths of which are singletons, and 25% to 30% rests with the top ten. This record belongs to a study of T-cell reconstitution after alpha-beta-depleted transplantation in children. Study-wide points: At around two months after transplant, the alpha-beta T cells were reportedly derived from several hundred expanded clones that came from non-depleted graft cells. TCRbeta diversity was high at day 60 in some patients (a result of surviving recipient T cells and thymic progenitors). Once a year had passed after transplant, T-cell counts and diversity came mostly from newly produced T cells.

Germline CDR1 MRHNA, CDR2 SNTAGT. Between the trimmed V and J ends, which lost 3 bases and 5 bases, there was a span of 10 bases. The CDR3 covers 13 residues. The receptor's source is a girl aged 2 to 10 with aplastic anemia, due to receive a stem cell transplant. The sample consisted of PBMCs, taken before TCRalphabeta/CD19-depleted stem cell transplant. This rearrangement joins TRBV6-4 to TRBJ1-1, with a tentative D call TRBD1 (5 bases). CDR3 coding DNA: TGTGCCAGCAGTGAGGGGGTAGGGACTGAAGCTTTCTTT. As protein: CASSEGVGTEAFF.